The present T cell receptor beta chain was sequenced within a study of cytomegalovirus exposure and HLA in healthy donors. Study findings and constraints: The study listed about 150 cytomegalovirus-associated TCR beta chains.

Separate from the approximately 720-subject first cohort was the 120-subject validation cohort, to which the donors belonged. The assay was immunoSEQ multiplex PCR, and TCRdb's table has in-frame clones only and misses some. The table records nearly 110,000 clones, 88% of them present only once. Regarding this clone: Its antigen remains unidentified.

Sequences were obtained from PBMCs. This sequence was found in a woman younger than 35 in good health and CMV-seropositive.

The CDR3 DNA follows: TGCGCCAGCAGCTCAGGGACAGGTTTAGGTGAGCAGTTCTTC. This codes for CASSSGTGLGEQFF. The rearrangement joins TRBV5-1 to TRBJ2-1; 8 nucleotides align to TRBD1. The germline V gene has CDR1 SGHRS and CDR2 YFSETQ. CDR3 length: 14 residues. J lost 9 bases, V lost 3 bases, and 8 bases had no gene match.